This T cell receptor (beta chain) originates from a study of OX40 agonist ivuxolimab in advanced cancers. Study in general: Dose-escalation patients were diagnosed with hepatocellular carcinoma, melanoma, renal cell cancer or head and neck cancer. Having had anti-PD-1, anti-PD-L1 or anti-CTLA-4 therapy before was allowed, and roughly 40% had some.

Sequenced by immunoSEQ multiplex PCR; TCRdb stores in-frame clones only, minus some. The repertoire holds some 63,000 clones, with roughly 93% as singletons. Germline assignment: CDR1 SEHNR and CDR2 FQNEAQ (reference sequence). The V end was cut by 1 base, the J end by 5 bases, with 14 bases between. CDR3 length equals 15 residues. The chain joins TRBV7-9 to TRBJ2-5, with D possibly TRBD2 on 6 matching bases. The sequencing here drew on CD4+ or CD8+ T cells sorted from blood, taken in a trial of the OX40 agonist ivuxolimab. This receptor was taken from an adult with an advanced solid tumor such as melanoma, head and neck, liver or kidney cancer. This CDR3 reads CASSLDATRMETQYF. In DNA, the CDR3 is TGTGCCAGCAGCTTAGACGCGACTAGGATGGAGACCCAGTACTTC.